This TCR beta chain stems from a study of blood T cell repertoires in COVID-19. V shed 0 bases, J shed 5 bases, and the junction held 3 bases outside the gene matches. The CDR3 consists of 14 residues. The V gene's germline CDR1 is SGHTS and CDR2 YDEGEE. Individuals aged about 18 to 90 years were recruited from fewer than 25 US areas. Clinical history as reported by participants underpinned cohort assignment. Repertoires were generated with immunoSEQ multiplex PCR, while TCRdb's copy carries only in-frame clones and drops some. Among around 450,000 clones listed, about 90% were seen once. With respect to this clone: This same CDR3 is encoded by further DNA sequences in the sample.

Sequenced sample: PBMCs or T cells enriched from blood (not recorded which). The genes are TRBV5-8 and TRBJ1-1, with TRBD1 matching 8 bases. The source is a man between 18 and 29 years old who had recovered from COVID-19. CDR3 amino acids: CASSLAGGRTEAFF. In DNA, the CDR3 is TGTGCCAGCAGCTTGGCAGGGGGCCGAACTGAAGCTTTCTTT.